This T cell receptor beta chain was recorded in a study of blood T cell repertoires in COVID-19 (TCRdb year 2020). For context, the study as a whole: Samples from collaborators originated in the United States, Italy and Spain and spanned both the acute and convalescent phases of COVID-19. The material from the prospective study consisted of cDNA or gDNA derived from T cells, B-cell-depleted T cells, or PBMCs. Deeply sampled blood TCRbeta repertoires from subjects exposed to, actively infected with, or recovered from COVID-19 were included in the dataset. The repertoires were released in a freely available public database meant as a resource for research on the immune response to SARS-CoV-2. The samples were drawn from two sources: the first 160 participants of the ongoing ImmuneRACE study, and 950 to 1,500 subjects contributed by 6 global collaborators. Sample metadata almost always included a de-identified subject ID, COVID-19 status, age in years and sex. HLA class I and class II types, where available, came from metadata supplied by the sample provider rather than from assay-based typing.

Collaborating institutions collected whole blood in K2EDTA tubes following their own protocols. For TCRbeta analysis, collaborators shipped samples in one of three forms: frozen whole blood, isolated PBMCs, or DNA extracted from either of those sample types. TCRbeta CDR3 regions were amplified from genomic DNA by means of the immunoSEQ Assay, a bias-controlled multiplex PCR. As for how the authors treated the data: The number of nucleated cells in each sample was estimated from the amplification of reference gene primers within the assay. Sequence reads were collapsed and filtered to measure the absolute abundance of every unique TCRbeta CDR3 rearrangement. For each sample, productive Simpson clonality was calculated by taking the square root of Simpson's diversity index across productive rearrangements. TCRdb's version of the immuneACCESS table is confined to in-frame rearrangements and falls short of the full clone set. An unresolved V gene accounts for under half of the shortfall where checked; the remainder is of unknown origin. V, J and clone size are taken as reported in that table, and D and trimming were inferred from the DNA itself. Across this sample there are under 350,000 clones, with 75% to 90% seen only once. The leading ten clones occupy 2% to 2.5% of the sample.

Worth noting for this clone: Its antigen is still unknown. Per-nucleotide qualities are absent, and no much larger clonotype sits a single base away.

Here is what the overall study found, with its caveats: The quantity of clinical and demographic metadata differed by source and by participant and was supplied without curation.

Specimen: peripheral blood. The receptor was isolated from a man in his fifties with acute or convalescent COVID-19.

At the DNA level, the sequence is TGTGCCACCAGCCCCGGGAGGGACACTGAAGCTTTCTTT. It translates as CATSPGRDTEAFF. This chain joins TRBV15 to TRBJ1-1; no confident D gene assignment can be made. Measured from the cysteine to the phenylalanine, the CDR3 is 13 residues long. Only the CDR3 region is kept as DNA, spanning 39 bases read in frame from base 1. The germline V gene (reference sequence) specifies LNHNV as CDR1 and YYDKDF as CDR2. Relative to germline, V is 5 bases shorter and J is 3 bases shorter, with 10 bases between their ends.